The sequence of this T cell receptor (beta chain) was determined in a study of T-cell memory formation after mild COVID-19. Libraries for TCRalpha and TCRbeta carried sample barcodes and unique molecular identifiers via 5'RACE. TCRdb independently ran MiXCR on the 5' RACE reads; one entry per CDR3 protein. The sample carries 250,000 to 350,000 distinct CDR3 sequences, 16% recorded once. Broader study findings: Clones that got smaller from day 15 to 85 had even CD4/CD8, while clones growing later tipped toward CD4+.

The V gene's germline CDR1 is MNHEY and CDR2 SVGEGT. The CDR3 totals 13 residues. Deletions cut 4 bases from V and 10 bases from J, with 15 bases between. Regarding this clonotype: What it binds is unknown.

The sequencing input was PBMCs or a T cell subset sorted from them (not recorded which). This clonotype was sampled from a man between 18 and 35 years old who had mild COVID-19 (a few samples of this study predate the infection). Cell type and time point are not known. This sequence joins TRBV6-2 or TRBV6-3 and TRBJ2-3; perhaps TRBD1 as D (6 bases). Here the CDR3 DNA reads TGTGCCAGCAGTTCGACCAGCGAGGGGGCGCAGTATTTT. This gives the protein CASSSTSEGAQYF.